This TCR beta chain was captured by sequencing in a study of blood T cells in healthy people across ages. Study results and caveats: Unknown CMV status may confound age-related changes in expanded clones.

Alongside a J-beta primer mix, a sample-barcoded 5' primer served in a second PCR lasting roughly 6 to 11 cycles. A template-switch adaptor with 12 random nucleotides tagged each cDNA molecule. TCRdb reprocessed the 5' RACE reads via MiXCR and lists one record per CDR3 protein. Of 650,000 to 700,000 distinct CDR3 sequences in the sample, about 50% are singletons; the top ten hold 13%. Turning to this clonotype: Its antigen is not known. This may be a read error, as it is one base from a much larger clone.

Trimming removed 6 bases at V and 15 bases at J, with 21 bases between. Looked up from germline, CDR1 is MDHEN and CDR2 is SYDVKM. The length of the CDR3 is 13 residues. Roughly 10 milliliters of peripheral blood were drawn from each donor. The specimen was blood. The sequence derives from a woman older than 75 in good health. The chain employs TRBV28 and TRBJ2-4, with no clear D. This chain's CDR3 is CASSPTSDGRAYF. CDR3 DNA: TGTGCCAGCAGCCCTACTTCCGACGGCAGAGCGTACTTC.